The 15 T cell receptor beta chains presented below share a single source sample, sequenced in a study of CD8+CD57+ T cells in acquired aplastic anemia. Genomic DNA was employed as the template in profiling TCR beta VDJ and CDR3. Using its own MiXCR run on the reads, TCRdb lists one record per CDR3 protein. The table has 450,000 to 600,000 distinct CDR3 sequences, around a third seen once. Those patients picked for sequencing had displayed CD8+CD57+ cell expansion on flow cytometry. Sequencing was performed on sorted CD4+, CD8+, or CD8+CD57+ T cells (not recorded which) from PBMCs. Receptor source: a human donor with aplastic anemia.

With respect to this clonotype: One end of the junction is discordant with germline, which a read error may explain. V and J are TRBV15 and TRBJ2-3; 8 bases align to TRBD2. Germline assignment: CDR1 LNHNV and CDR2 YYDKDF (reference sequence). This CDR3 contains 16 residues. CDR3 DNA sequence: TGTGCCAGCAGCCAAGATATGGGACTAGTGACAGATACGCAGTATTTT. This encodes CASSQDMGLVTDTQYF.

At least ten counts were recorded for this clonotype. The chain uses TRBV15 and TRBJ2-5; D is possibly TRBD2 (6 bases). In germline, CDR1 is LNHNV, CDR2 YYDKDF (reference sequence). The CDR3 is 15 residues long. V dropped 0 bases and J dropped 5 bases, with 13 bases sitting between them. CDR3 sequence reads: CATSRDRGLQETQYF. In DNA, the CDR3 is TGTGCCACCAGCAGAGATAGGGGACTTCAGGAGACCCAGTACTTC. Full variable domain (rest looked up from reference TRBV15 and TRBJ2-5): DAMVIQNPRYQVTQFGKPVTLSCSQTLNHNVMYWYQQKSSQAPKLLFHYYDKDFNNEADTPDNFQSRRPNTSFCFLDIRSPGLGDTAMYLCATSRDRGLQETQYFGPGTRLLVL.

This clonotype was detected ten times or more. This chain connects TRBV15 to TRBJ1-5; D may be TRBD1 (6 bases). This CDR3 region has 15 residues. Per germline, CDR1 LNHNV and CDR2 YYDKDF (reference sequence). Trimming took 1 base from V and 6 from J, leaving 13 bases between them. In DNA, the CDR3 is TGTGCCACCAGCAGAGGACAGGAGTATGCTCAGCCCCAGCATTTT. Translated, it gives CATSRGQEYAQPQHF.

In this sample, this clonotype turned up many times. The CDR3 region is CASSEQGNSYEQYF. CDR3 bases: TGTGCCAGCAGTGAACAGGGAAACTCCTACGAGCAGTACTTC. This chain links TRBV2 with TRBJ2-7; D is perhaps TRBD1 (5 bases). The V end lost 2 bases, the J end lost 0 bases, and 8 bases lay between the germline ends. Looked up from germline, CDR1 is SNHLY and CDR2 is FYNNEI. The CDR3 is 14 residues long.

The V call is TRBV3-1, the J call TRBJ1-1; the D is unclear. From germline, CDR1 is LGHDT and CDR2 YNNKEL (reference sequence). The V and J ends lost 3 bases and 4 bases respectively, with 21 bases between them. This CDR3 has 17 residues. CDR3 sequence (DNA): TGTGCCAGCAGCCAGTCCCCATGGCGGGGAGTTGGCACTGAAGCTTTCTTT. This codes for CASSQSPWRGVGTEAFF.

A remark on this clonotype: Possible read error: a much larger clone is one base away. The V gene is TRBV7-2, the J gene TRBJ1-1; D call uncertain. The CDR3 has 14 residues. Per the germline V gene, CDR1 is SGHTA and CDR2 is FQGNSA. Deletions cut 1 base from V and 1 base from J, with 7 bases between. CDR3 amino acids: CASSLDQRNTEAFF. DNA of the CDR3: TGTGCCAGCAGCTTAGATCAGAGGAACACTGAAGCTTTCTTT.

As concerns this clonotype: This sequence may be a read error, since a much larger clone differs from it by one base. This sequence joins TRBV20-1 and TRBJ1-2; 8 bases line up with TRBD1. There are 14 residues in the CDR3. V shed 3 bases, J shed 5 bases, and the junction held 8 bases outside the gene matches. The germline V gene encodes CDR1 DFQATT and CDR2 SNEGSKA (reference sequence). CDR3: CSASQGAGLYGYTF. As DNA, the CDR3 is TGCAGTGCTAGTCAGGGGGCTGGTCTTTATGGCTACACCTTC.

This clonotype was seen more than once but under ten times. This chain joins TRBV10-3 and TRBJ2-4; 8 bases are shared with TRBD2. Germline CDR1 is ENHRY and CDR2 is SYGVKD. The CDR3 has 20 amino acids. V dropped 2 bases and J dropped 6; count of bases not matched to a gene: 21. CDR3 sequence: CAISETTPLAGSQERNIQYF. The CDR3 coding sequence is TGTGCCATCAGTGAGACCACGCCCTTAGCGGGATCGCAGGAGAGAAACATTCAGTACTTC.

The chain recombines TRBV18 with TRBJ2-5; either TRBD1 or TRBD2 may supply D (5 bases each). The V gene lost 3 bases and the J gene lost 1 base, with 9 bases spanning the gap. The CDR3 is made up of 14 amino acids. Germline CDR1 KGHSH, CDR2 LQKENI. The CDR3 reads CASSPIGAQETQYF. The CDR3 DNA is TGTGCCAGCTCACCTATCGGGGCCCAAGAGACCCAGTACTTC.

The sample holds a few counts of this clonotype. The gene calls are TRBV4-1 and TRBJ1-1; D not certain. The CDR3 contains 15 residues. Trimming cost V 2 bases and J 1 base, with 11 bases left between them. The V gene's germline CDR1 is MGHRA and CDR2 YSYEKL. CDR3 nucleotides: TGCGCCAGCAGCCAACCGACAAGGAAGAACACTGAAGCTTTCTTT. This encodes CASSQPTRKNTEAFF.

The chain joins TRBV5-1 to TRBJ2-3; D gene ambiguous. Germline CDR1 and CDR2: SGHRS and YFSETQ. The ends were cut back, 5 bases at V and 2 bases at J, with 9 bases in the middle. This CDR3 has 13 residues. The CDR3: CASRVDATDTQYF. CDR3 DNA: TGCGCCAGCAGAGTCGACGCCACAGATACGCAGTATTTT.

The J gene is TRBJ1-6, the V gene TRBV2; D gene unclear. CDR1 is SNHLY, CDR2 FYNNEI, per germline. V was shortened by 1 base and J by 4 bases, with 14 bases between the two germline ends. This CDR3 region has 17 residues. CDR3 sequence reads: CASSEGRRTLYNSPLHF. CDR3 sequence (DNA): TGTGCCAGCAGTGAAGGTCGCCGGACCTTATATAATTCACCCCTCCACTTT.

This clonotype has a count of ten or more. The chain joins TRBV7-9 to TRBJ2-7; D is uncertain. CDR3 length: 13 residues. V was cut by 1 base and J by 4 bases, with 8 bases left in between. Germline V gene sequence: CDR1 SEHNR, CDR2 FQNEAQ (reference sequence). The CDR3 bases are TGTGCCAGCAGCTTAGGTTCGTTTTACGAGCAGTACTTC. Translating it yields CASSLGSFYEQYF.

This clonotype was counted at least ten times. The V call is TRBV7-9, the J call TRBJ1-1; possible D gene TRBD1, 5 bases. CDR3 length equals 15 residues. Germline V gives CDR1 SEHNR, CDR2 FQNEAQ (reference sequence). Trimming removed 4 bases from V and 4 bases from J, with 16 bases in between. CDR3 region: CASSSSGTLGTEAFF. CDR3 DNA: TGTGCCAGCAGCTCTTCCGGGACTCTCGGCACTGAAGCTTTCTTT.

This sequence joins TRBV5-6 and TRBJ2-6, with D unresolved. CDR1 is SGHDT, CDR2 YYEEEE, per germline. Trimming removed 4 bases at V and 4 bases at J, with 9 bases between. This CDR3 spans 14 amino acids. CDR3 coding DNA: TGTGCCAGCAGCCGATCCGCCGGGGCCAACGTCCTGACTTTC. It codes for CASSRSAGANVLTF.